This TCR beta chain was sequenced for a study of T-cell memory formation after mild COVID-19. Per germline, CDR1 LGHNA and CDR2 YSLEER. The CDR3 runs to 15 residues. Trimming cost V 0 bases and J 3 bases, with 8 bases left between them. As to this clonotype: Its antigen remains unknown.

Overall study results and limits: Largely, contracting CD4+ clones fell within CM and EM, and contracting CD8+ clones within EMRA.

Constant-segment primers and 5'RACE yielded cDNA libraries for TCR alpha and TCR beta, each carrying sample barcodes and UMIs. TCRdb reanalysed the 5' RACE reads using MiXCR and keeps one entry per CDR3 protein. The sample has about 110,000 distinct CDR3 sequences; around 12% are singletons. The sample consisted of PBMCs or a T cell subset sorted from them (not recorded which). This receptor was obtained from an adult woman who had mild COVID-19 (a few samples of this study predate the infection). Cell type and time point are not known. The chain recombines TRBV4-3 with TRBJ2-2; D unclear. CDR3: CASSQDATDTGELFF. CDR3 nucleotides: TGCGCCAGCAGCCAAGATGCTACGGACACCGGGGAGCTGTTTTTT.